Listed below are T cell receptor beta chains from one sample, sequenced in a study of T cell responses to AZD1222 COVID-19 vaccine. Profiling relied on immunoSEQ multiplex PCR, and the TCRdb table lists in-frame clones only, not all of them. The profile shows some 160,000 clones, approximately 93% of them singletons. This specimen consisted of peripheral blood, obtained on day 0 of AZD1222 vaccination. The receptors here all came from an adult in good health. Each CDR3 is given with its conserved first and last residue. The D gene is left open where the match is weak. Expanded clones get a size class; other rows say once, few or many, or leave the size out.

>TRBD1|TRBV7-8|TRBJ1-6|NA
TGTGCCAGCAGCTTAGGGGGAGGACAGGGCAATTCACCCCTCCACTTT
CASSLGGGQGNSPLHF
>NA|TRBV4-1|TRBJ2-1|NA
TGCGCCAGCAGCCAAACCGACAGTTACAATGAGCAGTTCTTC
CASSQTDSYNEQFF
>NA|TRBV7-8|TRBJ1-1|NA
TGTGCCAGCGAACAGGGCCGAGGGATGAACACTGAAGCTTTCTTT
CASEQGRGMNTEAFF
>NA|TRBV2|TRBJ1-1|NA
TGTGCCAGTTCGGTTGATAGAGCTTTCTTT
CASSVDRAFF
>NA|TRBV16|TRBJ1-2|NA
TGTGCCAGCAGCCAATCGCGGGGGCGGACCTATGGCTACACCTTC
CASSQSRGRTYGYTF
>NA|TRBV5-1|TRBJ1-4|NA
TGCGCCAGCAGCTTGGGCCCAGGGGTTACTAATGAAAAACTGTTTTTT
CASSLGPGVTNEKLFF
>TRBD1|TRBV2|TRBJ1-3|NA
TGTGCCAGCAGTTTACAGGGGTTAAGTGGAAACACCATATATTTT
CASSLQGLSGNTIYF
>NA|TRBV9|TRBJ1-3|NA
TGTGCCAGCAGCGGTAATATGTGGGGAAACACCATATATTTT
CASSGNMWGNTIYF
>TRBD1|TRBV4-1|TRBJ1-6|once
TGCGCCAGCAGCTCGGGACAGGGATTTTCCTATAATTCACCCCTCCACTTT
CASSSGQGFSYNSPLHF
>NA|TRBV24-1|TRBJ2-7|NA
TGTGCCACCGCGCAGGGGAGCTCCTACGAGCAGTACTTC
CATAQGSSYEQYF
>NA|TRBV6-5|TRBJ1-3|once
TGTGCCAGCAGTCTCACGGGAGTCGGAAACACCATATATTTT
CASSLTGVGNTIYF
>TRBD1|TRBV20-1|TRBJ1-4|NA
TGCAGTGCTAGTTTCGGACAGGGGGTCGGAAAACTGTTTTTT
CSASFGQGVGKLFF
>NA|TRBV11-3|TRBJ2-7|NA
TGTGCCAGCAGCGACCGGGACATTTACTACGAGCAGTACTTC
CASSDRDIYYEQYF
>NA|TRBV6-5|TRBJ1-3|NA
TGTGCCAGCAGCCCCCCAGTTGGAAACACCATATATTTT
CASSPPVGNTIYF
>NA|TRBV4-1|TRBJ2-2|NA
TGCGCCAGCAGCTCGGACGGGGGCGGCGGGGAGCTGTTTTTT
CASSSDGGGGELFF
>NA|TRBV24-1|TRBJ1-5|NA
TGTGCCACCAGTGATTCGGACAGACCATCTAGCAATCAGCCCCAGCATTTT
CATSDSDRPSSNQPQHF
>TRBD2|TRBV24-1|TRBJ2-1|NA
TGTGCCACCAGTGATCCTAAACCCCTATTGGCGGGGGGCTACAATGAGCAGTTCTTC
CATSDPKPLLAGGYNEQFF
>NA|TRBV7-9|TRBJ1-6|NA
TGTGCCAGCAGCTTAGATCTCGGCTATAATTCACCCCTCCACTTT
CASSLDLGYNSPLHF
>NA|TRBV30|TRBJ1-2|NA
TGTGCCTGGAGTCTGGGCTATGGCTACACCTTC
CAWSLGYGYTF
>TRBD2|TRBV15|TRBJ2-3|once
TGTGCCACCAGCAGAGAGCCAGCGGGGGGGCAAGATACGCAGTATTTT
CATSREPAGGQDTQYF
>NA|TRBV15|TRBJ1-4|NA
TGTGCCACCAGCAGGGGAGAAGGGGAGTTGGATGAAAAACTGTTTTTT
CATSRGEGELDEKLFF
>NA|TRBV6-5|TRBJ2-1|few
TGTGCCACACTCGCCGAGATCCGGAGGGAGCAGTTCTTC
CATLAEIRREQFF
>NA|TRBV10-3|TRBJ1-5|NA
TGTGCCATTGGACGGGATAGCAATCAGCCCCAGCATTTT
CAIGRDSNQPQHF
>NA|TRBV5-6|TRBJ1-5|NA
TGTGCCAGCAGCTCAAGGGAGAGCAATCAGCCCCAGCATTTT
CASSSRESNQPQHF
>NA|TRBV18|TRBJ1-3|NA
TGTGCCAGCTCACCATTCGACGGAGGCTCTGGAAACACCATATATTTT
CASSPFDGGSGNTIYF
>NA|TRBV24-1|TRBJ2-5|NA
TGTGCCACCAGTGATCGGACCCAGGGGTGGGCCCAAGAGACCCAGTACTTC
CATSDRTQGWAQETQYF
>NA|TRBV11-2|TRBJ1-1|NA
TGTGCCAGCAGCAGGTTCTTGGGGGGGCTTGGGACTGAAGCTTTCTTT
CASSRFLGGLGTEAFF
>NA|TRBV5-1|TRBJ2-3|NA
TGCGCCAGCAGCTTGGGGGACAGCACAGATACGCAGTATTTT
CASSLGDSTDTQYF
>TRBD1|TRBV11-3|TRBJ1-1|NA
TGTGCCAGCAGCTTAGATTCGTGGACAGGGGACACTGAAGCTTTCTTT
CASSLDSWTGDTEAFF
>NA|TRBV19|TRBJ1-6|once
TGTGCCAGTAGAAGACAGGCCGGGGATTCACCCCTCCACTTT
CASRRQAGDSPLHF
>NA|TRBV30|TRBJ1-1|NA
TGTGCCTGGAGTGTAAGGGGTGAAGCTTTCTTT
CAWSVRGEAFF
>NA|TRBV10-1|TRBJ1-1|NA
TGCGCCAGCAGTCAAACAGGGAACACTGAAGCTTTCTTT
CASSQTGNTEAFF
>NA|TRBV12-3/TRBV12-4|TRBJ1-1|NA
TGTGCCAGCAGTTCCTACTTGAACACTGAAGCTTTCTTT
CASSSYLNTEAFF
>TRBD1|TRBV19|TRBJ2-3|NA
TGTGCCACCCACAGGGGTGATTCAGCCAGCACAGATACGCAGTATTTT
CATHRGDSASTDTQYF
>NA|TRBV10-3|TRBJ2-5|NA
TGTGCCATCAGCAAACTGCAGCGGGCTTTTGGGGGCCAAGAGACCCAGTACTTC
CAISKLQRAFGGQETQYF
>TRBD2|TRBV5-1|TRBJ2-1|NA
TGCGCCAGCAGCTCGGGGGGGCCCGGGAATGAGCAGTTCTTC
CASSSGGPGNEQFF
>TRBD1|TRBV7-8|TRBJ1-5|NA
TGTGCCAGCAGCTTACGCGACAGGGTCAATCAGCCCCAGCATTTT
CASSLRDRVNQPQHF
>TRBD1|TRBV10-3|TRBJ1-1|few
TGTGCCATCAGGACCCGGGACAGGGGCTATTCGGACACTGAAGCTTTCTTT
CAIRTRDRGYSDTEAFF
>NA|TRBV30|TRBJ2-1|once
TGTGCCTGCACCCCCGGGAAGGGTGATAATGAGCAGTTCTTC
CACTPGKGDNEQFF
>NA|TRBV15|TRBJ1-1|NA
TGTGCCACCAGCAGAGATCACAGGAACACTGAAGCTTTCTTT
CATSRDHRNTEAFF
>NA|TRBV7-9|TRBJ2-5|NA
TGTGCCAGCAGCCCTTATGAAGCATTTCAAGAGACCCAGTACTTC
CASSPYEAFQETQYF
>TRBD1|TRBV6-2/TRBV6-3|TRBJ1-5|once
TGTGCCAGCAGTCCCGGGACAGGGAGACAGCCCCAGCATTTT
CASSPGTGRQPQHF
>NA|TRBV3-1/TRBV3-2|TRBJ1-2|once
TGTGCCAGCAGCCAGTTGACAGAGAGCTATGGCTACACCTTC
CASSQLTESYGYTF
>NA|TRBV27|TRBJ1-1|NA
TGTGCCAGCAGTTTATCGCCCAATATGAACACTGAAGCTTTCTTT
CASSLSPNMNTEAFF
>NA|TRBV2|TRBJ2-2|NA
TGTGCCAGCAGAGCCGGAGCGAACACCGGGGAGCTGTTTTTT
CASRAGANTGELFF
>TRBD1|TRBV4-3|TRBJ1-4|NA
TGCGCCAGCAGCCAAGATATTCCGTCGACAGGGCGGGAGAGACTGTTTTTT
CASSQDIPSTGRERLFF
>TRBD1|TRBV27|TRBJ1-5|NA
TGTGCCAGCAGTTTAATTTGGGACAGGGACAATCAGCCCCAGCATTTT
CASSLIWDRDNQPQHF
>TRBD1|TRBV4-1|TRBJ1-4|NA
TGCGCCAGCAGCCTGTATGGGACAGGGGGCTGGGAAAAACTGTTTTTT
CASSLYGTGGWEKLFF
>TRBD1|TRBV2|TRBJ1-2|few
TGTGCCAGCAGGAAGGGGACAGACTATGGCTACACCTTC
CASRKGTDYGYTF